This record looks at one T cell receptor (beta chain) sequence and its context. Antigen specificity is unknown. All patients reached thyroid surgery having received no treatment beforehand. These data come from a study of metastatic and nonmetastatic thyroid tumors. Study details: Repertoires were compared across blood and tumor or nodule tissue from malignant and benign thyroid patients.

Under the authors' procedure: Clinicopathological groups differed in CDR3, with these differences serving to build a distant-metastasis classifier for papillary thyroid cancer. TCRdb re-clonotyped the PCR reads through MiXCR. Here the V and J calls rest on TCRdb's processing, not on the authors' analysis. The table has about 34,000 clones, approximately 34% seen once. Whole-study results and caveats: TCR beta diversity was reportedly significantly higher in malignant thyroid tumors than benign nodules, in blood and tumor.

The source is a female donor with papillary thyroid cancer or a benign thyroid nodule (not recorded which). Some clones in this sample may be carry-over from other donors' samples. Sequencing was done on a sample of tumor tissue.

CDR3 sequence: CASSYSGQAEQFF. The DNA for the CDR3 is TGTGCCAGCAGTTACTCGGGACAGGCAGAGCAGTTCTTC. The chain is built from TRBV6-5 and TRBJ2-1, with 8 bases lining up with TRBD1. Germline CDR1 and CDR2: MNHEY and SVGAGI. CDR3 length: 13 residues. V shed 0 bases, J shed 10 bases, and the junction held 2 bases outside the gene matches.